This T cell receptor beta chain was identified during a study of T cell changes during pregnancy in multiple sclerosis. V lost 1 base, J lost 6 bases, and 10 bases lay in between. The CDR3 extends over 14 amino acids. Per the germline V gene, CDR1 is MNHEY and CDR2 is SMNVEV (reference sequence). This clone was seen only once. Using immunoSEQ multiplex PCR, the repertoire was profiled, and TCRdb retains in-frame clones only, with some absent. Among fewer than 110,000 clones listed, just under 95% were seen once. The sequence derives from a female donor in good health, enrolled as a control in a pregnancy study. This rearrangement joins TRBV27 to TRBJ2-1; D gene ambiguous. The input for sequencing was peripheral blood, taken in the third trimester of pregnancy. CDR3 residues: CASSLLLDANEQFF. In DNA, the CDR3 is TGTGCCAGCAGTTTATTGCTAGATGCCAATGAGCAGTTCTTC.